One T cell receptor (beta chain) is described in this entry. This clone is judged medium-sized (0.01 to 0.1%). Its antigen is not yet known. The sample holds no much larger clone one base away, and base qualities are not on file. The data originate from a study of blood T cell repertoires in COVID-19 (dated by TCRdb to 2018 to 2021). For context, the study as a whole: The collaborator samples originated in the United States, Italy and Spain and spanned the acute and convalescent phases of COVID-19. Subjects who had been exposed to COVID-19, were actively infected with it, or had recovered from it provided the deeply sampled blood TCRbeta repertoires that made up the dataset. The repertoires were released in a freely available public database intended as a resource for research on the immune response to SARS-CoV-2. Where available, HLA class I and class II types were obtained from metadata supplied by the sample provider rather than from assay-based typing. The prospective study material was composed of cDNA or gDNA derived from T cells, B-cell-depleted T cells, or PBMCs. A de-identified subject ID, COVID-19 status, age in years and sex were almost always included in the sample metadata. Samples came from the ongoing ImmuneRACE study (first 160 participants) plus 1,254 subjects from 6 global collaborators. The full study reports these points: The quantity of clinical and demographic metadata differed by source and by participant and was supplied without curation.

TCRbeta CDR3 regions were amplified from genomic DNA by means of the immunoSEQ Assay, a bias-controlled multiplex PCR. The authors' analysis ran thus. The number of nucleated cells in each sample was estimated from the amplification of reference gene primers within the assay. To quantify the absolute abundance of each unique TCRbeta CDR3 rearrangement, sequence reads were collapsed and filtered. For each sample, productive Simpson clonality was calculated as the square root of Simpson's diversity index over productive rearrangements. This immuneACCESS table, as held by TCRdb, lists in-frame sequences with V and J called but not all clones. Of the missing ones, under half trace to an unresolved V gene in checked studies; the others have no known cause. V and J calls and clone size are those listed in that table; D and trimming were worked out from the DNA. The sample yields about 89,000 clones; more than 65% were counted once. The ten biggest clones cover approximately 6.3% of the sample.

One collaborating source in Seattle enrolled patients during active infection and followed them longitudinally through the course of disease. The collaborating institutions used their own protocols to collect whole blood in K2EDTA tubes. Collaborator samples were shipped for TCRbeta analysis as frozen whole blood, isolated PBMCs, or DNA extracted from either sample type. Sequencing input: peripheral blood. This TCR was recovered from a man aged 70 or older with COVID-19, enrolled during active disease.

The nucleotide sequence reads as follows: TGCGCCAGCAGCCCTCAGGGGGCTGGGGCCAACGTCCTGACTTTC. This translates into CASSPQGAGANVLTF. Rearrangement joined TRBV5-1 to TRBJ2-6; the central 7 bases match TRBD1. From V the trimming removes 4 bases and from J it removes 2 bases, while the gene matches leave 3 bases of the junction unaccounted for. The CDR3 holds 15 amino acids from the cysteine to the phenylalanine. The sequence is cut down to CDR3 DNA, 45 bases in frame from base 1. According to the germline V gene, CDR1 reads SGHRS and CDR2 reads YFSETQ.